This T cell receptor (beta chain) was sequenced during a study of blood T cell repertoires in COVID-19. Study-wide context: Researchers got acute and convalescent COVID-19 samples from the United States, Italy and Spain.

Original processing notes: Amplifying reference gene primers gave estimates of nucleated cell counts. TCRdb's table, derived via immunoSEQ multiplex PCR, lists solely in-frame clones and lacks some. Clonal size and the V and J genes are those of that table, whereas D and trimming came from the DNA. This sample has around 160,000 clones, with roughly 85% found just once. The V end was cut by 6 bases, the J end by 4 bases, with 6 bases between. There are 11 residues in the CDR3. Germline V gene data show CDR1 as MNHNY and CDR2 as SVGAGI (reference sequence). This clone was seen only once. The TCR comes from a woman aged 60-75 years with COVID-19, enrolled during active disease. Sequenced input: peripheral blood. This rearrangement joins TRBV6-6 to TRBJ1-2; D possibly corresponds to TRBD1 (5 bases). CDR3 protein: CASRGLYGYTF. The CDR3 nucleotides are TGTGCCAGCAGGGGGCTCTATGGCTACACCTTC.